These 3 T cell receptor beta chains came from one sample sequenced in a study of blood T cell repertoires in COVID-19 (dated by TCRdb to about 2020). Preparation of the library involved the immunoSEQ multiplex PCR assay. TCRdb carries this immuneACCESS record with in-frame sequences only. Its versions omit some clonotypes, under half of them owing to an unresolved V gene in the studies checked, with the rest unexplained. This sample is represented by about 160,000 clones; approximately 92% of them were singletons. Roughly 5% of the sample belongs to the ten largest clones. The sample taken for sequencing was peripheral blood. The origin of the receptors is a woman in her fifties or sixties with acute or convalescent COVID-19.

The chain has TRBV9 and TRBJ2-5, with D unresolved. The CDR3 loop spans 13 amino acids. V was shortened by 0 bases and J by 3 bases, with 6 bases between the two germline ends. Germline loops: CDR1 SGDLS, CDR2 YYNGEE. The CDR3 sequence is CASSVATEETQYF. CDR3 nucleotides: TGTGCCAGCAGCGTAGCTACTGAAGAGACCCAGTACTTC.

The rearrangement joins TRBV5-6 to TRBJ2-7; 7 positions agree with TRBD1. Losses at the gene ends were 3 bases for V and 2 bases for J; bases not matched to a gene: 2. The CDR3 length is 13 residues. The V gene's germline CDR1 is SGHDT and CDR2 YYEEEE. The CDR3 bases are TGTGCCAGCAGCTCGGGACAGCCCTACGAGCAGTACTTC. This gives the protein CASSSGQPYEQYF.

The chain combines TRBV5-1 with TRBJ1-2; weak D call: TRBD1 (5 bases). The CDR3 contains 13 residues. CDR1 is SGHRS, CDR2 YFSETQ, per germline. V was shortened by 4 bases and J by 2 bases, with 9 bases between the two germline ends. The CDR3 region is CASSPTGNYGYTF. In nucleotides, the CDR3 is TGCGCCAGCAGCCCCACAGGAAACTATGGCTACACCTTC. Together with reference TRBV5-1 and TRBJ1-2, the CDR3 gives the full variable domain: KAGVTQTPRYLIKTRGQQVTLSCSPISGHRSVSWYQQTPGQGLQFLFEYFSETQRNKGNFPGRFSGRQFSNSRSEMNVSTLELGDSALYLCASSPTGNYGYTFGSGTRLTVV.